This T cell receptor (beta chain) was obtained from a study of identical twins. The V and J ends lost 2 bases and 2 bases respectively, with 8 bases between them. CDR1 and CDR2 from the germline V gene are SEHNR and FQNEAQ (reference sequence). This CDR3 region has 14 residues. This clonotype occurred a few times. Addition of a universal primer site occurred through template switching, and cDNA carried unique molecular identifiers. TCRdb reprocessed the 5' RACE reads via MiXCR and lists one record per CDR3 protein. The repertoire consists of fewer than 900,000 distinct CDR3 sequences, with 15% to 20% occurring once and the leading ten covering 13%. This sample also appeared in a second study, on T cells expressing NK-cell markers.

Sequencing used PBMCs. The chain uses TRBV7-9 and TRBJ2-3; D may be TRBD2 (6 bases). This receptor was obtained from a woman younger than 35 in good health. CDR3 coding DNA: TGTGCCAGCAGCTTACTGGACTACACAGATACGCAGTATTTT. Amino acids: CASSLLDYTDTQYF.